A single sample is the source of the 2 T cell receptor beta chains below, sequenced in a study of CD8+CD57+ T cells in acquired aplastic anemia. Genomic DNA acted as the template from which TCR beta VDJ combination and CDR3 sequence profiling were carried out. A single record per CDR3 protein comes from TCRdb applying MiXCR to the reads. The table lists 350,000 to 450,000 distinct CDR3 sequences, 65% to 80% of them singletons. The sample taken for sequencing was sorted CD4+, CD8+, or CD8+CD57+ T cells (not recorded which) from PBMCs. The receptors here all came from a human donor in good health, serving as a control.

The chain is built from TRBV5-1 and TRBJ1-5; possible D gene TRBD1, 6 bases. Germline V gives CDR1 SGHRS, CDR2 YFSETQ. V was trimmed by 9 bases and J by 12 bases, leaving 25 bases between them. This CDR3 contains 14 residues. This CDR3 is CATPRGTLKLVQHF. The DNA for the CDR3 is TGCGCCACCCCCAGGGGCACACTGAAGCTGGTCCAGCATTTT.

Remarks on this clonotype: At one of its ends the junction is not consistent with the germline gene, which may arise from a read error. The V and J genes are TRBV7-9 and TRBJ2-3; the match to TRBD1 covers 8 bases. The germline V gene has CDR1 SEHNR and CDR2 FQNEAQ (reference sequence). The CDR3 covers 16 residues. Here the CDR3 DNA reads TGTGCCAGCAGTCGCTCACAGGGGGTAGGCACGGATACGCAGTATTTT. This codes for CASSRSQGVGTDTQYF.